This TCR beta chain derives from a study of post-analysis software for immune sequencing data. As for the study in general: The courses of disease that were included comprised relapsing-remitting, secondary progressive and progressive-relapsing multiple sclerosis.

Worth noting for this clonotype: No antigen is known for it.

The germline CDR1 and CDR2 sequences are SGHRS and YFSETQ. CDR3 length: 15 residues. With 1 base removed from V and 0 bases from J, the gap between germline ends came to 10 bases. Findings and caveats of the study: There were five or six TRBV segments more frequent in patients than controls, and TRBV5-6, TRBV5-1 and TRBV20-1 were among them.

Prepared TCR beta cDNA libraries contained unique molecular identifiers. cDNA molecules numbering about 470,000 came from approximately 1 to 10 million T cells. TCRdb passed the PCR reads through MiXCR, listing each CDR3 protein once. The sample has hundreds of thousands of distinct CDR3 sequences; around 40% are singletons. The TCR sequence derives from a girl between 10 and 17 years old with multiple sclerosis. The sequencing input was blood. The chain employs TRBV5-1 and TRBJ1-2, with D tentatively TRBD1 (6 bases). CDR3 DNA: TGCGCCAGCAGCTTGAGTTCAGGGGCTAACTATGGCTACACCTTC. This sequence encodes CASSLSSGANYGYTF.